This entry lists 28 T cell receptor beta chains sequenced from one sample in a study of beta chain features in type 1 diabetes. Every isolated RNA sample was fully reverse transcribed, so sequencing captured expressed TCRB transcripts. The repertoire was sequenced with immunoSEQ multiplex PCR; TCRdb's copy has only in-frame clones and lacks some. This sample yields roughly 400,000 clones, of which around 13% are seen a single time; roughly 0.04% belongs to the top ten. The sample consisted of naive CD4+ T cells from blood. These TCRs come from a man aged 30 to 45 in good health.

The chain has TRBV14 and TRBJ2-3; unclear D gene. The germline V gene encodes CDR1 SGHDN and CDR2 FVKESK. The CDR3 length is 14 residues. V lost 6 bases and J 0 bases, leaving 10 bases between the germline ends. CDR3 in DNA: TGTGCCAGCAGGTTACTCGGTAGCACAGATACGCAGTATTTT. Translated: CASRLLGSTDTQYF.

This clone was detected only a few times. V and J are TRBV4-3 and TRBJ2-1; 7 bases are a match to TRBD2. V shed 6 bases, J shed 7 bases, and the junction held 9 bases outside the gene matches. Germline lookup yields CDR1 LGHNA and CDR2 YSLEER. The CDR3 spans 14 residues. CDR3 sequence: CASSYGAGTNEQFF. CDR3 nucleotides: TGCGCCAGCAGTTACGGAGCGGGAACAAATGAGCAGTTCTTC.

The V gene is TRBV6-5, the J gene TRBJ2-7, with D unclear. The germline V and J ends were trimmed by 5 bases and 3 bases, with 11 bases remaining between them. CDR1 and CDR2 (germline): MNHEY, SVGAGI. The CDR3 extends over 13 amino acids. CDR3 region: CASSRGIRYEQYF. The CDR3 DNA is TGTGCCAGCAGTAGAGGAATCCGCTACGAGCAGTACTTC.

The chain combines TRBV6-5 with TRBJ1-5, with D unresolved. CDR1 is MNHEY, CDR2 SVGAGI, per germline. The CDR3 runs 14 residues. V dropped 6 bases and J dropped 2 bases, with 11 bases sitting between them. CDR3 residues: CASSFRRGNQPQHF. CDR3 in DNA: TGTGCCAGCAGCTTCAGGAGGGGCAATCAGCCCCAGCATTTT.

The chain combines TRBV7-2 with TRBJ1-1; TRBD1 matches 8 bases. V dropped 3 bases and J dropped 4; count of bases not matched to a gene: 4. Germline CDR1 SGHTA, CDR2 FQGNSA. This CDR3 comprises 14 residues. The CDR3: CASSLDRAVTEAFF. The CDR3 coding sequence is TGTGCCAGCAGCTTGGACAGGGCCGTCACTGAAGCTTTCTTT.

With respect to this clone: A clone one base away is much larger, so this may be a read error. The genes are TRBV5-6 and TRBJ2-5; no firm D call. V was clipped by 2 bases and J by 7 bases, with 6 bases between them. Germline-derived CDR1 and CDR2 are SGHDT and YYEEEE. The CDR3 has 11 residues. The CDR3 sequence is CASSLRGTQYF. The DNA for the CDR3 is TGTGCCAGCAGCTTAAGAGGGACCCAGTACTTC.

J is TRBJ2-7 and V is TRBV7-2; the D gene is possibly TRBD2 (5 bases). V lost 2 bases to trimming and J lost 1 base, with 9 bases between them. CDR1 is SGHTA and CDR2 is FQGNSA in the germline V gene. This CDR3 has 14 residues. DNA for the CDR3: TGTGCCAGCAGCTTAACTCGGGGTTCCTACGAGCAGTACTTC. Its protein is CASSLTRGSYEQYF. Full variable domain (remainder filled in from reference TRBV7-2 and TRBJ2-7): GAGVSQSPSNKVTEKGKDVELRCDPISGHTALYWYRQSLGQGLEFLIYFQGNSAPDKSGLPSDRFSAERTGGSVSTLTIQRTQQEDSAVYLCASSLTRGSYEQYFGPGTRLTVT.

The chain carries TRBV25-1 and TRBJ1-2, with TRBD1 identical over 7 bases. This CDR3 is built from 13 residues. The V and J ends lost 2 bases and 8 bases, in that order; junction bases with no gene match: 5. Germline V gene lookup returns CDR1 MGHDK and CDR2 SYGVNS. CDR3 loop: CASSETGTDGYTF. For the CDR3, the DNA is TGTGCCAGCAGTGAAACTGGGACAGACGGCTACACCTTC.

This chain uses TRBV10-3 with TRBJ1-2; no definite D call. Germline-derived CDR1 and CDR2 are ENHRY and SYGVKD. V was clipped by 2 bases and J by 3 bases, with 4 bases between them. The CDR3 has 12 residues. The CDR3 DNA sequence: TGTGCCATCAGTGAGCACGACTATGGCTACACCTTC. Protein: CAISEHDYGYTF.

V gene TRBV19 combines with J gene TRBJ2-1; TRBD2 matches at 9 bases. The CDR3 extends over 15 amino acids. The J segment lost 10 bases and the V segment lost 3 bases, leaving 10 bases of the junction unmatched. Germline CDR1 and CDR2: LNHDA and SQIVND (reference sequence). The CDR3 bases are TGTGCCAGTAGTATCGGCGGGGGGGTAGACAGCGAGCAGTTCTTC. Its translation: CASSIGGGVDSEQFF.

This clone was counted a few times. The chain couples TRBV5-4 to TRBJ2-5; the D gene is possibly TRBD2 (6 bases). The germline gives CDR1 SGHNT, CDR2 YYREEE (reference sequence). Trimming took off 5 bases at V and 2 bases at J, with 7 bases between the two ends. The CDR3 consists of 12 residues. The DNA of the CDR3 is TGTGCCAGCAGACGGGAGCAAGAGACCCAGTACTTC. This translates into CASRREQETQYF.

This clone was found a few times. The chain employs TRBV7-9 and TRBJ2-1; 9 positions match TRBD2. The V gene end was trimmed by 0 bases and the J gene end by 8 bases; junction bases not matched to a gene: 5. The CDR3 runs to 15 residues. Germline V lookup: CDR1 SEHNR, CDR2 FQNEAQ (reference sequence). CDR3 loop: CASSLASGSIYEQFF. The CDR3 coding sequence is TGTGCCAGCAGCTTAGCTAGCGGGAGTATCTATGAGCAGTTCTTC. Together with reference TRBV7-9 and TRBJ2-1, the CDR3 gives the full variable domain: DTGVSQNPRHKITKRGQNVTFRCDPISEHNRLYWYRQTLGQGPEFLTYFQNEAQLEKSRLLSDRFSAERPKGSFSTLEIQRTEQGDSAMYLCASSLASGSIYEQFFGPGTRLTVL.

This clone was picked up a small number of times. J is TRBJ2-3 and V is TRBV11-3; TRBD2 agrees at 11 bases. The CDR3 length is 17 residues. Germline trimming cut 5 bases from V and 4 bases from J; bases unmatched to any gene: 11. The germline gives CDR1 SGHNT, CDR2 YENEEA. The CDR3 protein is CASSTYLAGGASDTQYF. CDR3 DNA sequence: TGTGCCAGCAGCACCTACCTAGCGGGAGGAGCGTCAGATACGCAGTATTTT. The full variable domain, completed using reference TRBV11-3 and TRBJ2-3, is EAGVVQSPRYKIIEKKQPVAFWCNPISGHNTLYWYLQNLGQGPELLIRYENEEAVDDSQLPKDRFSAERLKGVDSTLKIQPAELGDSAVYLCASSTYLAGGASDTQYFGPGTRLTVL.

With regard to this clone: This specimen includes other DNA sequences encoding the same CDR3. V gene TRBV11-2 combines with J gene TRBJ1-2; no firm D call. The CDR3 is 12 residues long. The germline V gene has CDR1 SGHAT and CDR2 FQNNGV. V was cut by 1 base and J by 5 bases, with 5 bases left in between. The CDR3, as DNA: TGTGCCAGCAGCTTAGGGGGATATGGCTACACCTTC. Protein product: CASSLGGYGYTF.

This chain uses TRBV12-5 with TRBJ2-7; TRBD1 agrees at 7 bases. Germline V gene lookup returns CDR1 LGHNT and CDR2 FRNRAP. The CDR3 sequence is 14 residues long. With V trimmed by 5 bases and J by 0 bases, 4 bases remained unmatched. The CDR3 here is CASGATGSSYEQYV. As DNA, the CDR3 is TGTGCTAGTGGTGCGACAGGGAGCTCCTACGAGCAGTACGTC.

In its sample, this clone was seen a few times. The rearrangement links TRBV7-2 to TRBJ2-3; TRBD2 agrees at 8 bases. Germline V gene lookup returns CDR1 SGHTA and CDR2 FQGNSA. The ends lost 5 bases at V and 1 base at J; junction bases unmatched: 5. The length of the CDR3 is 15 residues. The CDR3 sequence is CASSQLAARTDTQYF. The CDR3 DNA sequence: TGTGCCAGCAGCCAACTAGCGGCCCGCACAGATACGCAGTATTTT.

This clone has a handful of counts. The gene calls are TRBV7-9 and TRBJ1-2; possible D gene TRBD1, 6 bases. Trimming shortened V by 7 bases and J by 6 bases, and 6 bases separated the two germline ends. The CDR3 is made up of 10 amino acids. Germline V CDR1 and CDR2: SEHNR, FQNEAQ (reference sequence). As DNA, the CDR3 is TGTGCCAGCACAGGGGATGGCTACACCTTC. As protein: CASTGDGYTF.

The J gene is TRBJ2-7, the V gene TRBV5-1; 8 bases map to TRBD2. Trimming took 6 bases from V and 0 from J; bases not matched to a gene: 11. This CDR3 has 16 amino acids. Germline CDR1 is SGHRS and CDR2 is YFSETQ. CDR3 nucleotide sequence: TGCGCCAGCACCCTTAGCCCAGCGGGGGCCTCCTACGAGCAGTACTTC. Its protein is CASTLSPAGASYEQYF.

The V gene is TRBV29-1, the J gene TRBJ1-1, with a weak D call TRBD1 (6 bases). Trimming cost V 4 bases and J 10 bases, with 19 bases left between them. Germline V gene data show CDR1 as SQVTM and CDR2 as ANQGSEA. The CDR3 runs 13 residues. CDR3 sequence reads: CSVARRQIQGAFF. CDR3 coding DNA: TGCAGCGTTGCCCGAAGACAGATACAGGGAGCTTTCTTT.

V is TRBV7-2 and J is TRBJ2-5, with a weak D call TRBD2 (6 bases). This CDR3 spans 15 amino acids. Germline V gene data show CDR1 as SGHTA and CDR2 as FQGNSA. Trimming shortened V by 4 bases and J by 0 bases, and 12 bases separated the two germline ends. Here the CDR3 reads CASSSRGMYQETQYF. The DNA of the CDR3 is TGTGCCAGCAGCTCACGCGGGATGTACCAAGAGACCCAGTACTTC.

J is TRBJ1-5 and V is TRBV7-2, with a possible D match to TRBD1 (6 bases). The CDR3 spans 15 residues. From germline, CDR1 is SGHTA and CDR2 FQGNSA. V gave up 2 bases and J gave up 1 base, with 9 bases separating them. CDR3 residues: CASSLRGASNQPQHF. The DNA for the CDR3 is TGTGCCAGCAGCTTAAGGGGGGCAAGCAATCAGCCCCAGCATTTT.

The rearrangement uses TRBV29-1 and TRBJ2-3; a possible D gene is TRBD2 (7 bases). The V end was cut by 6 bases, the J end by 5 bases, with 18 bases between. This CDR3 has 14 residues. Germline lookup yields CDR1 SQVTM and CDR2 ANQGSEA. CDR3 sequence (DNA): TGCAGCGTCGGGCGGGAGAAGGGGGGAGATACGCAGTATTTT. This gives the protein CSVGREKGGDTQYF.

This clone was seen only a few times. J is TRBJ2-3 and V is TRBV14; D not certain. Trimming left V 1 base short and J 2 bases short, with 10 bases between. CDR1 and CDR2 (germline): SGHDN, FVKESK. CDR3 length: 15 amino acids. CDR3 residues: CASSQGGSHTDTQYF. Written as DNA, the CDR3 is TGTGCCAGCAGCCAAGGCGGCTCCCACACAGATACGCAGTATTTT.

The chain couples TRBV29-1 to TRBJ2-1; 14 bases align to TRBD2. This CDR3 has 14 amino acids. V shed 7 bases and J 10 bases; nucleotides not matched to a gene: 9. Germline V CDR1 and CDR2: SQVTM, ANQGSEA. Here the CDR3 DNA reads TGCAGCGGGGCGCGACTAGCGGGAGGGGGGGAGCAGTTCTTC. Its translation: CSGARLAGGGEQFF.

This clone was found a few times. The chain links TRBV30 to TRBJ1-1; D gene unclear. The CDR3 spans 14 residues. Germline CDR1 and CDR2: GTSNPN and SVGIG (reference sequence). V was trimmed by 3 bases and J by 5 bases, leaving 16 bases between them. The CDR3 sequence is CAWRPDWERTEAFF. CDR3 DNA: TGTGCCTGGAGACCAGATTGGGAAAGGACTGAAGCTTTCTTT.

The sample holds a few counts of this clone. DNA for the CDR3: TGTGCCAGCAGCTTAGACGGGAAGGCAGCAGATACGCAGTATTTT. Protein: CASSLDGKAADTQYF. The chain uses TRBV7-2 and TRBJ2-3; possibly TRBD2 for D (5 bases). Looked up from germline, CDR1 is SGHTA and CDR2 is FQGNSA. This CDR3 is built from 15 residues. With 1 base removed from V and 4 bases from J, the gap between germline ends came to 12 bases. The entire variable domain, with the rest obtained from reference TRBV7-2 and TRBJ2-3, is as follows: GAGVSQSPSNKVTEKGKDVELRCDPISGHTALYWYRQSLGQGLEFLIYFQGNSAPDKSGLPSDRFSAERTGGSVSTLTIQRTQQEDSAVYLCASSLDGKAADTQYFGPGTRLTVL.

This clone was seen only a few times. J is TRBJ1-2 and V is TRBV21-1; the listed D gene, TRBD1, was not tested against the DNA. TRBV21-1 is given as a pseudogene. This CDR3 is built from 12 residues. This CDR3 is CASNQALYGYTF. The CDR3 DNA is TGTGCCAGCAACCAGGCTTTATATGGCTACACCTTC.

This chain joins TRBV19 and TRBJ2-1, with TRBD1 matching over 10 bases. Germline assignment: CDR1 LNHDA and CDR2 SQIVND (reference sequence). CDR3 length equals 14 residues. J was trimmed by 7 bases and V by 3 bases; bases with no gene match: 3. DNA of the CDR3: TGTGCCAGTAGTATGGACAGGGGGTTGAATGAGCAGTTCTTC. This codes for CASSMDRGLNEQFF.